Included here is one T cell receptor (beta chain) sequence, with context. CDR1 is GTSNPN and CDR2 is SVGIG in the germline V gene (reference sequence). The V gene lost 8 bases and the J gene lost 4 bases, with 14 bases spanning the gap. This CDR3 region has 12 residues. Libraries were prepared by immunoSEQ multiplex PCR; TCRdb keeps only in-frame clonotypes and omits some of them. The sample yields roughly 86,000 clones, 80% to 95% seen once. The sample originates from a study of OX40 agonist ivuxolimab in advanced cancers. V and J are TRBV30 and TRBJ2-5; D might be TRBD2 (6 bases). The sequence derives from an adult with an advanced solid tumor such as melanoma, head and neck, liver or kidney cancer. The specimen comprised CD4+ or CD8+ T cells sorted from blood, sampled in a trial of the OX40 agonist ivuxolimab. The CDR3 loop is CALRGGSETQYF. Here the CDR3 DNA reads TGTGCCCTCCGAGGAGGGTCAGAGACCCAGTACTTC.